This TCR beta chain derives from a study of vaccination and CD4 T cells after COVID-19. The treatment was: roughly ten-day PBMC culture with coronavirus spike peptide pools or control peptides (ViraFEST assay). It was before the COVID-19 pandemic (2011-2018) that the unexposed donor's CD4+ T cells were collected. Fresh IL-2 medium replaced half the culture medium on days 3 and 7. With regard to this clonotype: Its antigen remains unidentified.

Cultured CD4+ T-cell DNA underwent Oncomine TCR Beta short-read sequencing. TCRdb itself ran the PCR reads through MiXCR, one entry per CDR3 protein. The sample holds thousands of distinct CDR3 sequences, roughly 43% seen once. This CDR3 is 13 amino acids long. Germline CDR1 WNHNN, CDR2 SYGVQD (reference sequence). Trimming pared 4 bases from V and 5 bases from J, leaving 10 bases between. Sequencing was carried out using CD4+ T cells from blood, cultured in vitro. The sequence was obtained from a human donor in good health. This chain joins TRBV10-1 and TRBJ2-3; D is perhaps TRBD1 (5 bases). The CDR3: CASSVRVGDTQYF. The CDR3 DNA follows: TGCGCCAGCAGTGTCAGGGTAGGAGATACGCAGTATTTT.